The present entry profiles one T cell receptor beta chain with its context. Its specificity is not known. The ends lost 1 base at V and 4 bases at J; junction bases unmatched: 7. CDR1 and CDR2 from the germline V gene are LGHDT and YNNKEL (reference sequence). The CDR3 is 15 amino acids. The data belong to a study of molecular identifiers for immune sequencing clone quantification. Study observations and caveats: Sharing of a barcode by identical TCR molecules could cause highly expanded clone sizes to be underestimated. A single cell's spiked Jurkat TCR RNA was reportedly detectable among under 1.1 million naive cells.

TCRdb reprocessed the PCR reads with MiXCR, giving one entry per CDR3 protein. The table includes under 650,000 distinct CDR3 sequences, just under 20% detected once. Sorting defined naive CD8 T cells as CD8+CD4-CCR7+CD45RA+. Sequencing was carried out using naive CD8+ T cells from blood, with Jurkat cell RNA spiked in. Subset here: FACS-sorted CD8+CD4-CCR7+CD45RA+ naive T cells. This sequence originates from a human donor in good health. Some libraries in this study had Jurkat cell RNA spiked in. The chain carries TRBV3-1 and TRBJ2-7; TRBD2 matches 7 bases. The DNA for the CDR3 is TGTGCCAGCAGCCAAGGGGCGGGACTATTATACGAGCAGTACTTC. Amino acid sequence: CASSQGAGLLYEQYF.